The source of this TCR beta chain is a study of blood T cell repertoires in COVID-19 (dated by TCRdb to 2018 to 2021). Describing the broader study: Samples from collaborators originated in the United States, Italy and Spain and spanned both the acute and convalescent phases of COVID-19. The material from the prospective study consisted of cDNA or gDNA derived from T cells, B-cell-depleted T cells, or PBMCs. The dataset comprised deeply sampled blood TCRbeta repertoires from subjects exposed to, actively infected with, or recovered from COVID-19. The repertoires were released in a freely available public database meant as a resource for research on the immune response to SARS-CoV-2. The samples were drawn from the first 160 participants of the ongoing ImmuneRACE study and from 1,254 subjects provided by 6 global collaborators. The sample metadata nearly always contained a de-identified subject ID, COVID-19 status, age in years and sex. Where HLA class I and class II types were available, the types were taken from metadata supplied by the sample provider, not from assay-based typing. The study at large found these results: Clinical and demographic metadata were provided uncurated, with the amount varying by source and participant.

Collaborating institutions collected whole blood in K2EDTA tubes following their own protocols. Collaborator samples were shipped for TCRbeta analysis as frozen whole blood, isolated PBMCs, or DNA extracted from either sample type. The germline V gene encodes CDR1 KGHDR and CDR2 SFDVKD. Trimming accounts for 6 bases at V and 4 bases at J, while the number of junction bases matched to no gene is 4. The CDR3, from cysteine to phenylalanine, totals 15 residues. Only the CDR3 portion is preserved as DNA: 45 bases, with reading frame beginning at the first base. The immunoSEQ Assay, a bias-controlled multiplex PCR, was used to amplify TCRbeta CDR3 regions from genomic DNA. The authors' analysis ran thus. Within the assay, amplification of reference gene primers was used to estimate how many nucleated cells each sample contained. Sequence reads were collapsed and filtered to measure the absolute abundance of every unique TCRbeta CDR3 rearrangement. For each sample, productive Simpson clonality was calculated as the square root of Simpson's diversity index across productive rearrangements. The source is immuneACCESS, and TCRdb retained only in-frame sequences with V and J called. Part of the clones is not carried over; for the studies checked, unresolved V genes explain less than half of this, and the remainder is unexplained. The V and J calls and clone size were taken over from that table, and D and trimming were inferred from the DNA. In all, the sample holds under 95,000 clones, and roughly 88% of those were seen once. The ten most abundant clones make up roughly 46% of the sample.

This clone was seen a few times. Its antigen is currently not known. Base qualities are not recorded, but no much larger clone differs from it by a single base. The TCR originated in a human donor in a cohort sampled during active COVID-19. The sample was peripheral blood. Rearrangement joined TRBV24-1 to TRBJ2-2; 10 bases in between match TRBD1. The nucleotides read TGTGCCACCAGTCGTGGGACAGGGGTCACCGGGGAGCTGTTTTTT. This gives the protein CATSRGTGVTGELFF.